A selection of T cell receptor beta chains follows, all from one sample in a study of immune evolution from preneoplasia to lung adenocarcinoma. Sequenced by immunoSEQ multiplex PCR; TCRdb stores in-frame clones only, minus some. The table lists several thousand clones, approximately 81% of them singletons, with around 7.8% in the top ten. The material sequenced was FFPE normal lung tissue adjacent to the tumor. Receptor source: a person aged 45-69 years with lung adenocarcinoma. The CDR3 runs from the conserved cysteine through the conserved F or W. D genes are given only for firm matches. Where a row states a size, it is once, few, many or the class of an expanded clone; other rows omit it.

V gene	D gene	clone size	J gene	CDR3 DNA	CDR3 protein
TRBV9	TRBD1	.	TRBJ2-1	TGTGCCAGCAGCGTAGGGGGACAGGGTATTTTGGGGAGTCGGTACAATGAGCAGTTCTTC	CASSVGGQGILGSRYNEQFF
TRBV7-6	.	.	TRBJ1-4	TGTGCCAGCAGCCACCCGGGCCCTAGGGAAAAACTGTTTTTT	CASSHPGPREKLFF
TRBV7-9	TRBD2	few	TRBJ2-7	TGTGCCAGCAGCCACGGGGGGGGCTCCTACGAGCAGTACTTC	CASSHGGGSYEQYF
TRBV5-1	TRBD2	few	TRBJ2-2	TGCGCCAGCAGCCCAAGCGGGAGTGGAACCGGGGAGCTGTTTTTT	CASSPSGSGTGELFF
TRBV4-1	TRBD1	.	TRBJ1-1	TGCGCCAGCAGCCAGGCGATAGGGACAGGGAACACTGAAGCTTTCTTT	CASSQAIGTGNTEAFF
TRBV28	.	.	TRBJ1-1	TGTGCCAGCAGTTTACGGAACACTGAAGCTTTCTTT	CASSLRNTEAFF
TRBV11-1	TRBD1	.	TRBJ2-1	TGTGCCAGCAGCTTGGGGACAGGGGAATTCAATGAGCAGTTCTTC	CASSLGTGEFNEQFF
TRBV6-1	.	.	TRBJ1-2	TGTGCCAGCAGTGAAACCCCAGGGCTCTATGGCTACACCTTC	CASSETPGLYGYTF
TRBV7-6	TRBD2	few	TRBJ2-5	TGTGCCAGCAGCTCCCCTGGCGGGAGTGGTGAGACCCAGTACTTC	CASSSPGGSGETQYF
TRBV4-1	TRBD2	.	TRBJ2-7	TGCGCCAGCAGCCAAGTACTAGCGGGAGGGCCGGTGTCCTACGAGCAGTACTTC	CASSQVLAGGPVSYEQYF
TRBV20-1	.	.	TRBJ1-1	TGCAGTGCGCCTCGACAGCAGACAGCTTTCTTT	CSAPRQQTAFF
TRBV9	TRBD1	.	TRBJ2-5	TGTGCCAGCTCCGGACAGGGAAGGGAGACCCAGTACTTC	CASSGQGRETQYF
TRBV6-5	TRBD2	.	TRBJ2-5	TGTGCCAGCACCCGGCTAGCGGGAGCTGGAGAGACCCAGTACTTC	CASTRLAGAGETQYF
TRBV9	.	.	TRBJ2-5	TGTGCCAGCAGCGTAGGCCCCGAGCAAGCGGGCCAAGAGACCCAGTACTTC	CASSVGPEQAGQETQYF
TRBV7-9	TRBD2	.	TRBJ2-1	TGTGCCAGCAGCCCAGGCGGGGGAGCCGAGAGCAATGAGCAGTTCTTC	CASSPGGGAESNEQFF
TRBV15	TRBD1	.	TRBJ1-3	TGTGCCACCAGCACCGACAGGGATCCTGGAAACACCATATATTTT	CATSTDRDPGNTIYF
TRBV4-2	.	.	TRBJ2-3	TGTGCCAGCAGCCAAGCCGTGGGGGGTGGGAGCGCAGATACGCAGTATTTT	CASSQAVGGGSADTQYF
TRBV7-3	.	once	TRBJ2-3	TGTGCCAGCAGCTTAACGTTACCAGATACGCAGTATTTT	CASSLTLPDTQYF
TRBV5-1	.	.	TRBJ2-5	TGCGCCAGCAGCTTCCAAGAGACCCAGTACTTC	CASSFQETQYF
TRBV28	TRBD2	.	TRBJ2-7	TGTGCCAGCAGTCCACAGCGCGGGAGACCTTACGAGCAGTACTTC	CASSPQRGRPYEQYF
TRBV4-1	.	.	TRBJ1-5	TGCGCCAGCAGCCAAGTGTTAGGGAATCAGCCCCAGCATTTT	CASSQVLGNQPQHF
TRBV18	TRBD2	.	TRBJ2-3	TGTGCCAGCTCACCGACTAGCGGGAGCACAGATACGCAGTATTTT	CASSPTSGSTDTQYF
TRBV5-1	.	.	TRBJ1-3	TGCGCCAGCAGCTTGGCCCCGGGACGGCAGCACTCTGGAAACACCATATATTTT	CASSLAPGRQHSGNTIYF
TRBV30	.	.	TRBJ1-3	TGTGCCTGGAGTGTACAAACAGGTGGAAACACCATATATTTT	CAWSVQTGGNTIYF
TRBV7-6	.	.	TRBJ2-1	TGTGCCAGCAGCGTGGACAGAGACAATGAGCAGTTCTTC	CASSVDRDNEQFF
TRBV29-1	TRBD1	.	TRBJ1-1	TGCAGCGTTGACGCAGGGGGCACTGAAGCTTTCTTT	CSVDAGGTEAFF
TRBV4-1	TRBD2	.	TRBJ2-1	TGCGCCAGCAGCCCTGCCCAGGGACTAGTTCGCAATGAGCAGTTCTTC	CASSPAQGLVRNEQFF
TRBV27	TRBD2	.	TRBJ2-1	TGTGCCAGCAGTTTCTTGGCGGGAGATCTGTTCTTC	CASSFLAGDLFF
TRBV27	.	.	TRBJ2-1	TGTGCCAGCAGTTTATCTGGCAATGAGCAGTTCTTC	CASSLSGNEQFF
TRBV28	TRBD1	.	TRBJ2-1	TGTGCCAGCAGCTCCACAGGGGTTGAGCAGTTCTTC	CASSSTGVEQFF
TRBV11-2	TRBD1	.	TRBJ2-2	TGTGCCAGCAGAAGGGCGGGACAGGGTTTCACCGGGGAGCTGTTTTTT	CASRRAGQGFTGELFF
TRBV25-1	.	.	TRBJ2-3	TGTGCCAGCAGTGAAGTATCTGATTCTGCAGATACGCAGTATTTT	CASSEVSDSADTQYF
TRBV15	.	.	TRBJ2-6	TGTGCCACCAGCAAGGCGAGAACTGGGGCCAACGTCCTGACTTTC	CATSKARTGANVLTF
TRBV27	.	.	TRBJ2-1	TGTGCCAGCAGTCCGACCTGGTACAATGAGCAGTTCTTC	CASSPTWYNEQFF
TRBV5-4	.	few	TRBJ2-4	TGTGCCAGCAGCATCCGGGACACAACTGGCATTCAGTACTTC	CASSIRDTTGIQYF
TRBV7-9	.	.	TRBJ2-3	TGTGCCAGCAGCTTAGGGCACGGGACTAGCACAGATACGCAGTATTTT	CASSLGHGTSTDTQYF
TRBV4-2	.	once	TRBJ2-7	TGTGCCAGCAGCCGGGACTTAGATTACGAGCAGTACTTC	CASSRDLDYEQYF
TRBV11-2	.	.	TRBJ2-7	TGTGCCAGCAGCTCGGGACTTCAGTACTTC	CASSSGLQYF
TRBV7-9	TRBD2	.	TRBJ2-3	TGTGCCAGCAGACCTCGCGGGGGGGCAGCAACAGATACGCAGTATTTT	CASRPRGGAATDTQYF
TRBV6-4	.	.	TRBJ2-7	TGTGCCAGCAGTCCCACTACAGGGTCCTACGAGCAGTACTTC	CASSPTTGSYEQYF
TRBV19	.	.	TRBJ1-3	TGTGCCAGTAGTCGCAAGAGCTCTGGAAACACCATATATTTT	CASSRKSSGNTIYF
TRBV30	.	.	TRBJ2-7	TGTGCCTGGAGTGCGGCCGGAGGAGGGGAGCAGTACTTC	CAWSAAGGGEQYF
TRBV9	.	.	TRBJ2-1	TGTGCCAGCAGCCCTTGGACCCCCTACAATGAGCAGTTCTTC	CASSPWTPYNEQFF
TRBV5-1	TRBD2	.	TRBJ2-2	TGCGCCAGCAGCTTGTTCCCGGGACTAGCGGGAAGCGGCGGGGAGCTGTTTTTT	CASSLFPGLAGSGGELFF
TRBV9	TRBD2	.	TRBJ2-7	TGTGCCAGCAGCGTAGATAGCGGGAGAGCCTACGAGCAGTACTTC	CASSVDSGRAYEQYF
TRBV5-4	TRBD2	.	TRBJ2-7	TGTGCCAGCAGCCTGGAACGACTAGCGGGAGTTCACACCTACGAGCAGTACTTC	CASSLERLAGVHTYEQYF
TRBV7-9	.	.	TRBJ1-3	TGTGCCAGCAGCTCCCCAACTAGGGGGTCCCGGAAGGGAAACACCATATATTTT	CASSSPTRGSRKGNTIYF
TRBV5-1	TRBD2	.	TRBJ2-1	TGCGCCAGCAGCGTACCGGGACTAGCGGGAATCAATGAGCAGTTCTTC	CASSVPGLAGINEQFF
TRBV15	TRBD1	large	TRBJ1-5	TGTGCCACCAGCAGAGAAGGGACAGGGGGCGATCAGCCCCAGCATTTT	CATSREGTGGDQPQHF
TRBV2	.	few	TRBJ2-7	TGTGCCAGCAGTGAATGGGACACCCCCTACGAGCAGTACTTC	CASSEWDTPYEQYF
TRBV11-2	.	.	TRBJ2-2	TGTGCCAGCAGCTCGCTAAGCACCGGGGAGCTGTTTTTT	CASSSLSTGELFF
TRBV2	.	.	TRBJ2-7	TGTGCCAGCAGTGAGGGGGTACTCTACGAGCAGTACTTC	CASSEGVLYEQYF
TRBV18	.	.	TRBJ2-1	TGTGCCAGCTCACCACCCAACAATGAGCAGTTCTTC	CASSPPNNEQFF
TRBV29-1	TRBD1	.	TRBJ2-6	TGCAGCGTCAACGAAGGGACAGGGTGGAGGGCCAACGTCCTGACTTTC	CSVNEGTGWRANVLTF
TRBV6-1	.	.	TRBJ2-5	TGTGCCAGCACGGAGGGGGGGTCGCAGGAGACCCAGTACTTC	CASTEGGSQETQYF
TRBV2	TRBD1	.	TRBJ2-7	TGTGCCAGCATGAGATTTGGCCGACAGGGCTACGAGCAGTACTTC	CASMRFGRQGYEQYF
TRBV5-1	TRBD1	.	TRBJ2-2	TGCGCCAGCAGCCCACGGACAGGGTCGGGCACCGGGGAGCTGTTTTTT	CASSPRTGSGTGELFF
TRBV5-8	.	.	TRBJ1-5	TGTGCCAGCACTTTCATGGGTCCTTATCAGCCCCAGCATTTT	CASTFMGPYQPQHF
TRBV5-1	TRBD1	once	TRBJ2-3	TGCGCCAGCAGCCAGGACAGGGCTACAGATACGCAGTATTTT	CASSQDRATDTQYF
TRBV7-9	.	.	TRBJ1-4	TGTGCCAGCAGCTTCTTTCCCAACCCGGAGGATGAAAAACTGTTTTTT	CASSFFPNPEDEKLFF